Presented here are 23 T cell receptor beta chains from one specimen sequenced in a study of shared clonotypes between healthy human individuals. Assay: immunoSEQ multiplex PCR; the TCRdb copy retains only in-frame clones and omits some. Of 530,000 or so clones in the sample, over 60% are singletons; the top ten hold about 12%. Sequencing used PBMCs. Every receptor here comes from a woman between 40 and 55 years old in good health. Some clones in this sample may be carry-over from other donors' samples.

The chain employs TRBV5-1 and TRBJ2-2, with a tentative D call TRBD1 (6 bases). From germline, CDR1 is SGHRS and CDR2 YFSETQ. The CDR3 contains 15 residues. The ends were cut back, 2 bases at V and 0 bases at J, with 8 bases in the middle. CDR3 sequence (DNA): TGCGCCAGCAGCTTAGACAGGACGAACACCGGGGAGCTGTTTTTT. The encoded protein is CASSLDRTNTGELFF.

V gene TRBV11-2 combines with J gene TRBJ2-3; 7 bases align to TRBD2. Germline lookup yields CDR1 SGHAT and CDR2 FQNNGV. CDR3 length: 16 amino acids. Trimming at V came to 4 bases and at J to 2 bases, leaving 9 bases not matched to a gene. DNA of the CDR3: TGTGCCAGCAGCTGGGTTGCGGGAGATCTCACAGATACGCAGTATTTT. Its protein product is CASSWVAGDLTDTQYF.

The chain combines TRBV30 with TRBJ2-1; D may be TRBD1 or TRBD2 (5 bases each). Per germline, CDR1 GTSNPN and CDR2 SVGIG (reference sequence). This CDR3 has 14 residues. The V gene lost 8 bases and the J gene lost 0 bases, with 14 bases spanning the gap. The CDR3 sequence is CARGLGGSYNEQFF. CDR3 in DNA: TGTGCCCGCGGCCTTGGGGGCTCCTACAATGAGCAGTTCTTC.

V gene TRBV6-1 combines with J gene TRBJ2-1, with D uncertain. The germline V gene encodes CDR1 MNHNS and CDR2 SASEGT. Trimming pared 3 bases from V and 7 bases from J, leaving 7 bases between. The CDR3 has 12 residues. DNA of the CDR3: TGTGCCAGCAGTGATGGTTTTAATGAGCAGTTCTTC. Translation: CASSDGFNEQFF.

The chain employs TRBV7-2 and TRBJ1-1; D not certain. V was trimmed by 2 bases and J by 2 bases, leaving 12 bases between them. CDR3 length: 15 residues. Germline-derived CDR1 and CDR2 are SGHTA and FQGNSA. CDR3 region: CASSLTSADNTEAFF. The CDR3 DNA sequence: TGTGCCAGCAGCTTAACAAGCGCGGACAACACTGAAGCTTTCTTT.

About this clone itself: Other DNA sequences of this sample code for an identical CDR3. The chain carries TRBV5-1 and TRBJ2-2, with TRBD1 matching 10 bases. The CDR3 loop spans 14 amino acids. With 4 bases clipped from V and 5 bases from J, the junction kept 2 bases outside the gene matches. Looked up from germline, CDR1 is SGHRS and CDR2 is YFSETQ. Written as DNA, the CDR3 is TGCGCCAGCAGCACGGGACAGGGGACCGGGGAGCTGTTTTTT. Amino acids: CASSTGQGTGELFF.

The V call is TRBV10-2, the J call TRBJ2-7; 8 bases fit TRBD1. This CDR3 has 16 amino acids. In germline, CDR1 is WSHSY, CDR2 SAAADI. V was clipped by 2 bases and J by 4 bases; unmatched bases: 10. The CDR3 sequence: CASSEPAGTGLYEQYF. The CDR3, as DNA: TGCGCCAGCAGTGAGCCGGCCGGGACAGGCCTATACGAGCAGTACTTC.

For this clone: A far larger clone is only one base removed, so a read error is likely. Other DNA sequences in the sample encode the same CDR3. J is TRBJ2-7 and V is TRBV7-9, with 8 bases lining up with TRBD2. Losses at the gene ends were 6 bases for V and 6 bases for J; bases not matched to a gene: 16. Germline CDR1 SEHNR, CDR2 FQNEAQ (reference sequence). The CDR3 spans 16 residues. CDR3 in amino acids: CASSRPGTSGSTEQYF. The CDR3 DNA reads as TGTGCCAGCAGTCGTCCCGGGACCAGCGGGAGTACCGAGCAGTACTTC.

The chain has TRBV7-2 and TRBJ2-4; TRBD2 aligns across 7 bases. With V trimmed by 1 base and J by 3 bases, 6 bases remained unmatched. Germline CDR1 SGHTA, CDR2 FQGNSA. The CDR3 runs to 16 residues. CDR3 amino acids: CASSLGGGRGKNIQYF. CDR3 in DNA: TGTGCCAGCAGCTTAGGGGGCGGGAGAGGCAAAAACATTCAGTACTTC.

The count of this clone is one. This chain links TRBV7-9 with TRBJ2-7; D tentatively fits TRBD1 or TRBD2 (6 bases each). The CDR3 covers 14 residues. The V end lost 4 bases, the J end lost 2 bases, and 12 bases lay between the germline ends. Germline V gene data show CDR1 as SEHNR and CDR2 as FQNEAQ (reference sequence). CDR3 residues: CASSYRGGTYEQYF. CDR3 sequence (DNA): TGTGCCAGCAGCTATCGAGGGGGGACCTACGAGCAGTACTTC. Filled out from reference TRBV7-9 and TRBJ2-7, the complete variable domain reads DTGVSQNPRHKITKRGQNVTFRCDPISEHNRLYWYRQTLGQGPEFLTYFQNEAQLEKSRLLSDRFSAERPKGSFSTLEIQRTEQGDSAMYLCASSYRGGTYEQYFGPGTRLTVT.

For this clone: A single base is all that separates this from a far larger clone, so a read error is likely. Other nucleotide sequences from this sample produce the same CDR3. The chain's CDR3 is CAWSRQVRQETQYF. Written as DNA, the CDR3 is TGTGCCTGGAGCCGACAGGTTCGACAAGAGACCCAATACTTC. The chain couples TRBV30 to TRBJ2-5, with a tentative D call TRBD1 (6 bases). The CDR3 consists of 14 residues. The germline CDR1 and CDR2 sequences are GTSNPN and SVGIG (reference sequence).

The chain links TRBV27 to TRBJ2-5; the match to TRBD2 covers 16 bases. The V gene's germline CDR1 is MNHEY and CDR2 SMNVEV (reference sequence). Unmatched junction bases numbered 7, after V lost 1 base and J lost 5 bases. The CDR3 loop spans 18 amino acids. The CDR3 loop is CASSLYGTSGRGRETQYF. CDR3 nucleotides: TGTGCCAGCAGTTTATACGGGACTAGCGGGAGGGGGAGGGAGACCCAGTACTTC.

The chain employs TRBV4-1 and TRBJ2-5; D uncertain. Judging by the DNA end, TRBJ2-7 fits better; the J call may be wrong. CDR3 length equals 17 residues. CDR1 and CDR2 (germline): MGHRA, YSYEKL. CDR3 nucleotide sequence: TGCGCCAGCAGCCAAGGCTACTCATTGCTGTTTTCCTACGAGCAGTACTTC. The encoded protein is CASSQGYSLLFSYEQYF.

This chain links TRBV7-9 with TRBJ1-1; a weak D match, TRBD1 (5 bases). The germline V gene has CDR1 SEHNR and CDR2 FQNEAQ (reference sequence). The CDR3 loop spans 18 amino acids. V lost 5 bases, J lost 0 bases, and 22 bases lay in between. The CDR3 reads CASSNPPGTGDMNTEAFF. The CDR3 nucleotides read TGTGCCAGCAGCAACCCTCCCGGGACTGGAGATATGAACACTGAAGCTTTCTTT.

The gene calls are TRBV19 and TRBJ2-3; D gene unclear. V lost 3 bases and J lost 0, with 10 bases in between. Germline V gene lookup returns CDR1 LNHDA and CDR2 SQIVND (reference sequence). CDR3 size: 15 residues. The CDR3 here is CASSIGSSSTDTQYF. DNA for the CDR3: TGTGCCAGTAGTATTGGCAGTTCTAGCACAGATACGCAGTATTTT. Using reference TRBV19 and TRBJ2-3 for the parts outside the CDR3, the full variable domain is DGGITQSPKYLFRKEGQNVTLSCEQNLNHDAMYWYRQDPGQGLRLIYYSQIVNDFQKGDIAEGYSVSREKKESFPLTVTSAQKNPTAFYLCASSIGSSSTDTQYFGPGTRLTVL.

The V call is TRBV5-4, the J call TRBJ2-7; D call uncertain. V shed 4 bases and J shed 5 bases, with 13 bases lying between them. Germline-derived CDR1 and CDR2 are SGHNT and YYREEE (reference sequence). The CDR3 is 13 amino acids. Written as DNA, the CDR3 is TGTGCCAGCAGCCTTCGGTGGCTTGACGAGCAGTACTTC. This codes for CASSLRWLDEQYF.

This rearrangement joins TRBV11-2 to TRBJ1-1; D is undetermined. This CDR3 spans 15 amino acids. From germline, CDR1 is SGHAT and CDR2 FQNNGV. V shed 3 bases and J shed 1 base, with 12 bases lying between them. CDR3 sequence: CASSFTHGQNTEAFF. As DNA, the CDR3 is TGTGCCAGCAGCTTCACCCATGGGCAGAACACTGAAGCTTTCTTT. Together with reference TRBV11-2 and TRBJ1-1, the CDR3 gives the full variable domain: EAGVAQSPRYKIIEKRQSVAFWCNPISGHATLYWYQQILGQGPKLLIQFQNNGVVDDSQLPKDRFSAERLKGVDSTLKIQPAKLEDSAVYLCASSFTHGQNTEAFFGQGTRLTVV.

The chain has TRBV28 and TRBJ2-1, with D possibly matching TRBD1 (5 bases). Trimming took 7 bases from V and 0 from J, leaving 10 bases between them. Germline CDR1 and CDR2: MDHEN and SYDVKM. This CDR3 is 14 amino acids long. In DNA, the CDR3 is TGTGCCAGCACCTGGGGCCTCTCCTACAATGAGCAGTTCTTC. Translating gives CASTWGLSYNEQFF. The full variable domain, completed using reference TRBV28 and TRBJ2-1, is DVKVTQSSRYLVKRTGEKVFLECVQDMDHENMFWYRQDPGLGLRLIYFSYDVKMKEKGDIPEGYSVSREKKERFSLILESASTNQTSMYLCASTWGLSYNEQFFGPGTRLTVL.

This chain's CDR3 is CASTLQWAGDTEAFF. CDR3 sequence (DNA): TGCGCCAGCACCCTGCAATGGGCTGGGGACACTGAAGCTTTCTTT. The V and J genes are TRBV5-1 and TRBJ1-1; no firm D call. CDR1 is SGHRS and CDR2 is YFSETQ in the germline V gene. V lost 6 bases and J lost 3, with 18 bases in between. CDR3 length equals 15 residues.

The gene calls are TRBV7-9 and TRBJ2-7; D possibly matches TRBD1 or TRBD2 (5 bases each). The V end was cut by 5 bases, the J end by 0 bases, with 17 bases between. The CDR3 loop spans 16 amino acids. CDR1 is SEHNR and CDR2 is FQNEAQ in the germline V gene (reference sequence). The CDR3 spells CASSTPLGDRSYEQYF. DNA of the CDR3: TGTGCCAGCAGCACCCCACTAGGGGACCGCTCCTACGAGCAGTACTTC.

The CDR3 DNA reads TGTGCCAGCAGCTTCCCCGGGACAGGGGATCACTATGGCTACACCTTC. Its protein product is CASSFPGTGDHYGYTF. The chain carries TRBV5-6 and TRBJ1-2; 10 nucleotides align to TRBD1. The CDR3 length is 16 residues. Unmatched junction bases numbered 7, after V lost 2 bases and J lost 3 bases. Germline V lookup: CDR1 SGHDT, CDR2 YYEEEE.

This clone appeared many times. The V and J genes are TRBV9 and TRBJ2-1, with D maybe TRBD1 (6 bases). The CDR3 is made up of 15 amino acids. Per germline, CDR1 SGDLS and CDR2 YYNGEE. Trimming pared 4 bases from V and 4 bases from J, leaving 15 bases between. Here the CDR3 DNA reads TGTGCCAGCAGCTCTAGGGGGTCCGAATACAATGAGCAGTTCTTC. Protein sequence: CASSSRGSEYNEQFF.

The chain couples TRBV14 to TRBJ2-5; D gene ambiguous. The CDR3 runs 16 residues. Germline values: CDR1 SGHDN, CDR2 FVKESK. V lost 1 base and J 5 bases, leaving 17 bases between the germline ends. The CDR3 bases are TGTGCCAGCAGCCAAGTCCGGGTTTTTGTATGCGAGACCCAGTACTTC. Protein sequence: CASSQVRVFVCETQYF. The variable domain in full, with the rest retrieved from reference TRBV14 and TRBJ2-5, is EAGVTQFPSHSVIEKGQTVTLRCDPISGHDNLYWYRRVMGKEIKFLLHFVKESKQDESGMPNNRFLAERTGGTYSTLKVQPAELEDSGVYFCASSQVRVFVCETQYFGPGTRLLVL.